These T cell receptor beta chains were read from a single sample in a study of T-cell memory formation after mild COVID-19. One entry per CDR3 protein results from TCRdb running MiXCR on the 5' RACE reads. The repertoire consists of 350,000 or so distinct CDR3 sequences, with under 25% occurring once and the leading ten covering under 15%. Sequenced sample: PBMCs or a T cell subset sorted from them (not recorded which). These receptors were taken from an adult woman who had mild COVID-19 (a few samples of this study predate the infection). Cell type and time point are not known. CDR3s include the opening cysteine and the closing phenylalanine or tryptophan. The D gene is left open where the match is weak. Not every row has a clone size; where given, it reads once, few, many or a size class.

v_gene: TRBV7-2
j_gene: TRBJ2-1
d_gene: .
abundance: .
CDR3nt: TGTGCCAGCAGCCACTTGGGTGGCCCCAGCTCCTACAATGAGCAGTTCTTC
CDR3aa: CASSHLGGPSSYNEQFF

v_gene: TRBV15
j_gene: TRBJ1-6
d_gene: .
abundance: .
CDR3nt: TGTGCCACCAGCAGAGGGGTGGGTTCACCCCTCCACTTT
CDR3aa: CATSRGVGSPLHF

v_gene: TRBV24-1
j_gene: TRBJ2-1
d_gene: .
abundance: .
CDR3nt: TGTGCCACCGCAGGGGAGGGCCCCATATCCTACAATGAGCAGTTCTTC
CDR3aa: CATAGEGPISYNEQFF

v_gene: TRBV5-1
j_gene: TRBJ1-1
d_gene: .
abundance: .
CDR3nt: TGCGCCAGCAGCTACCAGACAGTGAACACTGAAGCTTTCTTT
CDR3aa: CASSYQTVNTEAFF

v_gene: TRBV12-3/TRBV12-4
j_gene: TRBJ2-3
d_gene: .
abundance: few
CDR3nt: TGTGCCAGCACTCTAGGGCCAGATACGCAGTATTTT
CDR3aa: CASTLGPDTQYF

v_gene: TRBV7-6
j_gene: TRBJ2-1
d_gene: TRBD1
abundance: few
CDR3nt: TGTGCCAGCAGCTTAGAGCCAGGGACAGAGTCCTACAATGAGCAGTTCTTC
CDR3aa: CASSLEPGTESYNEQFF

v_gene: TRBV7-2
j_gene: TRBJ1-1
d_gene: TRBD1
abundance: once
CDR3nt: TGTGCCAGCAGCTCACAACAGGGGTTCGCTGAAGCTTTCTTT
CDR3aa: CASSSQQGFAEAFF

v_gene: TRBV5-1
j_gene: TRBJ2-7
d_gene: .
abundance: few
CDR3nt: TGCGCCAGCAGCTTGGTGGGCGGAGGGGTTTACGAGCAGTACTTC
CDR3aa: CASSLVGGGVYEQYF

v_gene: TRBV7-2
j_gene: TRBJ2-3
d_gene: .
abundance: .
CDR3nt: TGTGCCAGCAGCTCCTCCAGTTTCACAGATACGCAGTATTTT
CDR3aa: CASSSSSFTDTQYF

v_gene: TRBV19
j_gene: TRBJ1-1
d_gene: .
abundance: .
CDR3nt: TGTGCCAGTAGTATAGATCATGGGGGACTTTGGGACACTGAAGCTTTCTTT
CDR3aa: CASSIDHGGLWDTEAFF

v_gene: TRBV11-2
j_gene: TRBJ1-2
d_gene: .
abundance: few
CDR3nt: TGTGCCACCGCCACGGCCGGACCATATGGCTACACCTTC
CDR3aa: CATATAGPYGYTF

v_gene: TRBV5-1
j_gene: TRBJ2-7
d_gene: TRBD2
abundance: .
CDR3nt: TGCGCCAGCAGCTCCGGGACTAGCGGGAGAATGTACGAGCAGTACTTC
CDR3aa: CASSSGTSGRMYEQYF

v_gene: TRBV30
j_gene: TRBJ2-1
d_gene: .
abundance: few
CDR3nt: TGTGCCTGGAGTAAAACCCGGGGAGGGCAGTTCTTC
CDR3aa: CAWSKTRGGQFF

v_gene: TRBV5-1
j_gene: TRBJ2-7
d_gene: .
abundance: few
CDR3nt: TGCGCCAGCAGCTTCGTACCAGAGTCCTACGAGCAGTACTTC
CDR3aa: CASSFVPESYEQYF

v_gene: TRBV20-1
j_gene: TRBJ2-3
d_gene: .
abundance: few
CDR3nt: TGCAGTGCTACTCTGACTGGATCTAGCACAGATACGCAGTATTTT
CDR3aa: CSATLTGSSTDTQYF

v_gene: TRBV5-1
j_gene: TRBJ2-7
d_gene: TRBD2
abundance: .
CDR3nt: TGCGCCAGCAGCCCTGAAGGATATATTAGCGGGGGGGCCGCCGAGCAGTACTTC
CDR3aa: CASSPEGYISGGAAEQYF

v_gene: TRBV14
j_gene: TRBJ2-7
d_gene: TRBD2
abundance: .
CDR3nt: TGTGCCAGCAGCCCCCCGACTAGCTGGTCTTCCTACGAGCAGTACTTC
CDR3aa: CASSPPTSWSSYEQYF

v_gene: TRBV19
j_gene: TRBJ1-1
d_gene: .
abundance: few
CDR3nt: TGTGCCAGTAGGACGGACGGGAACACTGAAGCTTTCTTT
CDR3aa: CASRTDGNTEAFF

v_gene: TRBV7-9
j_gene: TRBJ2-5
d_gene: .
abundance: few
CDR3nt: TGTGCCAGCAGCCCCCTTGGGACCCAGTACTTC
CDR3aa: CASSPLGTQYF

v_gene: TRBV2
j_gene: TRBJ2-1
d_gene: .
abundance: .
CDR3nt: TGTGCCAGCAGACAGACGGCGAGCTCCTACAATGAGCAGTTCTTC
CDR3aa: CASRQTASSYNEQFF

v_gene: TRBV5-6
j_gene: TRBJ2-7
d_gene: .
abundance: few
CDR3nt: TGTGCCAGCAGCGGAAGGTTCTACGAGCAGTACTTC
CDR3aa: CASSGRFYEQYF

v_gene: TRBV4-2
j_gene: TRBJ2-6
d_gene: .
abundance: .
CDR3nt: TGTGCCAGCAGCCCGCCTCCAGGTTCTGGGGCCAACGTCCTGACTTTC
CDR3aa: CASSPPPGSGANVLTF

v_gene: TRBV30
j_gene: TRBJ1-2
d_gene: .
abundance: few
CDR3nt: TGTGCCTGGAGTAGACGGAACTATGGCTACACCTTC
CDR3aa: CAWSRRNYGYTF

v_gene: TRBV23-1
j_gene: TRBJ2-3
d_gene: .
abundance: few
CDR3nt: TGCGCCAGCAGTGCCCGGACGGTCGGACAGACTTATAAAAGCACAGATACGCAGTATTTT
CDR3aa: CASSARTVGQTYKSTDTQYF

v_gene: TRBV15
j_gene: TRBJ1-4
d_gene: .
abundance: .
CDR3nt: TGTGCCACCAGCAGAGACGGGGCAGCACCCTTGGCAGAAAAACTGTTTTTT
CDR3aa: CATSRDGAAPLAEKLFF

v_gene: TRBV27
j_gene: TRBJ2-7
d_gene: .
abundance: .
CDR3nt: TGTGCCAGCAGTCCCCATTCTGAGGCAGGGCTATCCTACGAGCAGTACTTC
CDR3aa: CASSPHSEAGLSYEQYF

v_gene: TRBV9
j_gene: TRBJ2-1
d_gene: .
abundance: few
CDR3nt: TGTGCCAGCAGCGTCTCTACAAACCCTGAGCAGTTCTTT
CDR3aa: CASSVSTNPEQFF

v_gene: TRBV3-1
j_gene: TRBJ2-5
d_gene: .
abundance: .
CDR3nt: TGTGCCAGCAGCCTTAGAACGACAGTTAAAGAGACCCAGTACTTC
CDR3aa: CASSLRTTVKETQYF

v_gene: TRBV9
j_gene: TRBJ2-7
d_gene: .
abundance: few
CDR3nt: TGTGCCAGCAGCGTAGGTTCAGGGGACCACTACTACGAGCAGTACTTC
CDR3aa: CASSVGSGDHYYEQYF

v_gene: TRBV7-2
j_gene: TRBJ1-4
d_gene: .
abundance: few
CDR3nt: TGTGCCAGCAGCTCTCACGGAGAGAGTGGTTATGAAAAACTGTTTTTT
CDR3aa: CASSSHGESGYEKLFF

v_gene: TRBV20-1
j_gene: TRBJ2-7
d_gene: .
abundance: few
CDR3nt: TGCAGTGCTAGACGATATAAAGACAGGGCAACCGGGACTACGCTAGACGAGCAGTACTTC
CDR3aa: CSARRYKDRATGTTLDEQYF

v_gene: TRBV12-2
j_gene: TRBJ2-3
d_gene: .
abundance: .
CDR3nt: TGTGCAAGTCGCTTTGAAACGACTAGCGGGAGCACAGATACGCAGTATTTT
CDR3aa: CASRFETTSGSTDTQYF

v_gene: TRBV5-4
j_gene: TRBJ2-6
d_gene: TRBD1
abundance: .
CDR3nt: TGTGCCAGCAGCCCCGGGACAGCTGGGGCCAACGTCCTGACTTTC
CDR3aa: CASSPGTAGANVLTF

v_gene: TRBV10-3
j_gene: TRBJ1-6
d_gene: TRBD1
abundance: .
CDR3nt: TGTGCCATCAGTGCCGGCGACAGGGATGGATCACCCCTCCACTTT
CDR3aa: CAISAGDRDGSPLHF

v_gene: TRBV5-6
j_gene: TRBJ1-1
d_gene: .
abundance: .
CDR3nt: TGTGCCAGCAGCTTGGCCACGCTCAGGGACACTGAAGCTTTCTTT
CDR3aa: CASSLATLRDTEAFF

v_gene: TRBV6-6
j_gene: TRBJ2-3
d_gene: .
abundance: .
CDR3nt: TGTGCCAGCAGATATGGGACCAGCACAGATACGCAGTATTTT
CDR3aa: CASRYGTSTDTQYF

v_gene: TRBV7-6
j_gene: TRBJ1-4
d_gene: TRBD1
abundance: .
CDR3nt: TGTGCCAGCAGCTTATTATTAGGGGGACAGCTAAATGAAAAACTGTTTTTT
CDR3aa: CASSLLLGGQLNEKLFF

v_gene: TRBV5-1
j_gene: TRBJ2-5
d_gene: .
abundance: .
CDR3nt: TGCGCCAGCAGCTTGGTGGGGAACCAAGAGACCCAGTACTTC
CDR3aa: CASSLVGNQETQYF

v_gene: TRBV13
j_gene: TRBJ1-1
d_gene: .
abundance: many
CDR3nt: TGTGCCAGCAGCCTATCAGGGACCGGTGCTTTCTTT
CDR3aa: CASSLSGTGAFF

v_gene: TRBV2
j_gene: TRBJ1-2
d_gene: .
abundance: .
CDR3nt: TGTGCCAGCAGTAGGGACGCCAACTATGGCTACACCTTC
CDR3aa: CASSRDANYGYTF